The 21 T cell receptor beta chains given below trace back to one sample, sequenced in a study of neurological immune-mediated disorders. Each CDR3 protein gets one entry after TCRdb re-called the 5' RACE reads with MiXCR. This table has 85,000 to 100,000 distinct CDR3 sequences, 3.5% to 4% appearing once. Material for sequencing was PBMCs. The receptor source for this set is a woman younger than 35 with multiple sclerosis.

This clonotype has a count of ten or more. The V gene is TRBV20-1, the J gene TRBJ1-1; a possible D gene is TRBD1 (6 bases). The CDR3 totals 15 residues. From germline, CDR1 is DFQATT and CDR2 SNEGSKA (reference sequence). Trimming cost V 0 bases and J 3 bases, with 14 bases left between them. The CDR3 loop is CSARDRQGSYTEAFF. The CDR3 DNA reads as TGCAGTGCTAGAGATAGGCAGGGGTCATACACTGAAGCTTTCTTT.

This clonotype was counted ten times or more. CDR3 DNA sequence: TGTGCCAGCAGCCAAAGGATGGCAGGGCGCTGGAACACTGAAGCTTTCTTT. Residues: CASSQRMAGRWNTEAFF. The rearrangement uses TRBV3-1 and TRBJ1-1; D may be TRBD1 (5 bases). The CDR3 consists of 17 residues. Germline CDR1 reads LGHDT; CDR2 reads YNNKEL (reference sequence). The V end lost 2 bases, the J end lost 1 base, and 17 bases lay between the germline ends.

This clonotype was counted many times. The chain carries TRBV20-1 and TRBJ2-5; the D gene is possibly TRBD1 (5 bases). The V gene's germline CDR1 is DFQATT and CDR2 SNEGSKA (reference sequence). The CDR3 is 12 amino acids. Between the trimmed V and J ends, which lost 5 bases and 2 bases, there was a span of 9 bases. The CDR3 bases are TGCAGTGCTCCAGGGAATCAAGAGACCCAGTACTTC. This sequence encodes CSAPGNQETQYF.

This clonotype was found many times. The chain combines TRBV7-2 with TRBJ2-7, with 9 bases identical to TRBD2. CDR1 and CDR2 (germline): SGHTA, FQGNSA. This CDR3 is 17 amino acids long. Losses at the gene ends were 2 bases for V and 0 bases for J; bases not matched to a gene: 8. CDR3 DNA: TGTGCCAGCAGCTTATTTGGTGGTAGCGGGGGCTCCTACGAGCAGTACTTC. Amino acids: CASSLFGGSGGSYEQYF.

This clonotype has a count of ten or more. The rearrangement joins TRBV7-8 to TRBJ2-1; TRBD2 is a possible D gene (5 bases). Trimming removed 1 base at V and 0 bases at J, with 10 bases between. The CDR3 runs to 16 residues. Germline CDR1 and CDR2: SGHVS and FQNEAQ. The CDR3 DNA reads TGTGCCAGCAGCTTAGTAAGGCTAGCCTCCTACAATGAGCAGTTCTTC. This gives the protein CASSLVRLASYNEQFF.

This clonotype has ten or more counts. The V call is TRBV4-3, the J call TRBJ1-4; D gene ambiguous. CDR3 length equals 16 residues. Trimming cost V 0 bases and J 7 bases, with 15 bases left between them. Germline V lookup: CDR1 LGHNA, CDR2 YSLEER. The CDR3 spells CASSQDRSGPGEKLFF. CDR3 bases: TGCGCCAGCAGCCAAGATCGGTCCGGACCGGGTGAAAAACTGTTTTTT.

This clonotype was seen many times. The CDR3 DNA is TGTGCCAGCAGTGTCGGAATCCCGCCTGGCTACACCTTC. It encodes CASSVGIPPGYTF. The chain uses TRBV2 and TRBJ1-2; D not resolved. The V end was cut by 4 bases, the J end by 7 bases, with 13 bases between. The CDR3 is made up of 13 amino acids. Germline assignment: CDR1 SNHLY and CDR2 FYNNEI.

This clonotype was counted a few times. V is TRBV20-1 and J is TRBJ1-6, with D unclear. V was cut by 4 bases and J by 0 bases, with 10 bases left in between. Germline lookup yields CDR1 DFQATT and CDR2 SNEGSKA (reference sequence). The CDR3 totals 15 residues. CDR3 in amino acids: CSAISGSSYNSPLHF. The DNA for the CDR3 is TGCAGTGCTATATCCGGAAGCTCCTATAATTCACCCCTCCACTTT.

The sample holds a few counts of this clonotype. This chain links TRBV3-1 with TRBJ2-1, with 9 bases fitting TRBD1. The CDR3 totals 16 residues. Germline loops: CDR1 LGHDT, CDR2 YNNKEL (reference sequence). Trimming removed 4 bases from V and 9 bases from J; junction bases left unmatched: 13. CDR3 sequence: CASSPGTGFPLTEQFF. The CDR3 coding sequence is TGTGCCAGCAGCCCGGGGACAGGGTTCCCCCTCACTGAGCAGTTCTTC.

This clonotype was observed many times. The rearrangement uses TRBV20-1 and TRBJ1-4; D is undetermined. V lost 3 bases to trimming and J lost 4 bases, with 15 bases between them. In germline, CDR1 is DFQATT, CDR2 SNEGSKA (reference sequence). This CDR3 comprises 15 residues. This chain's CDR3 is CSASHTEGLNEKLFF. The CDR3, as DNA: TGCAGTGCTAGCCATACGGAGGGCCTTAATGAAAAACTGTTTTTT.

This clonotype was recorded at least ten times. The chain recombines TRBV5-1 with TRBJ2-1; TRBD1 or TRBD2 may be the D gene (5 bases each). The germline V and J ends were trimmed by 3 bases and 0 bases, with 10 bases remaining between them. The CDR3 covers 15 residues. The germline V gene encodes CDR1 SGHRS and CDR2 YFSETQ. CDR3 amino acids: CASSSGPFSYNEQFF. DNA for the CDR3: TGCGCCAGCAGCTCGGGACCGTTCTCCTACAATGAGCAGTTCTTC.

The table lists this clonotype with many counts. The genes are TRBV5-1 and TRBJ1-4, with 8 bases aligning to TRBD1. This CDR3 spans 14 amino acids. The V gene's germline CDR1 is SGHRS and CDR2 YFSETQ. V lost 3 bases to trimming and J lost 5 bases; unmatched junction nucleotides: 3. The CDR3 DNA is TGCGCCAGCAGCTGGACAGGGATGAATGAAAAACTGTTTTTT. Translating it yields CASSWTGMNEKLFF. Based on the CDR3 plus reference TRBV5-1 and TRBJ1-4, the full variable domain is KAGVTQTPRYLIKTRGQQVTLSCSPISGHRSVSWYQQTPGQGLQFLFEYFSETQRNKGNFPGRFSGRQFSNSRSEMNVSTLELGDSALYLCASSWTGMNEKLFFGSGTQLSVL.

This clonotype was observed many times. A read error may account for a junction end that differs from germline. This chain joins TRBV12-3 or TRBV12-4 and TRBJ2-1; D could derive from TRBD1 or TRBD2 (5 bases each). This CDR3 region has 15 residues. The CDR3 here is CASRPGTGSCNEQFF. The CDR3, as DNA: TGTGCCAGCAGGCCCGGGACGGGCTCCTGCAATGAGCAGTTCTTC.

This clonotype was counted ten times or more. This chain joins TRBV18 and TRBJ1-1, with D perhaps TRBD1 (5 bases). The length of the CDR3 is 14 residues. V was shortened by 3 bases and J by 0 bases, with 8 bases between the two germline ends. Germline V gene data show CDR1 as KGHSH and CDR2 as LQKENI. The CDR3, as DNA: TGTGCCAGCTCACCGGTAGGGGTGAACACTGAAGCTTTCTTT. Translation: CASSPVGVNTEAFF.

This clonotype was recorded at least ten times. This chain joins TRBV28 and TRBJ2-7; D may be TRBD1 (6 bases). The germline V and J ends were trimmed by 1 base and 0 bases, with 13 bases remaining between them. CDR1 and CDR2 from the germline V gene are MDHEN and SYDVKM. CDR3 length equals 16 residues. The CDR3 is CASSLLGQTTSYEQYF. For the CDR3, the DNA is TGTGCCAGCAGTTTATTAGGACAGACGACCTCCTACGAGCAGTACTTC.

This clonotype has ten or more counts. The chain combines TRBV9 with TRBJ2-7, with 11 bases identical to TRBD2. Germline lookup yields CDR1 SGDLS and CDR2 YYNGEE. V dropped 0 bases and J dropped 2; count of bases not matched to a gene: 1. This CDR3 has 15 residues. The CDR3 DNA sequence: TGTGCCAGCAGCGTAGGTAGCGGGGGGGCCTACGAGCAGTACTTC. Translation gives CASSVGSGGAYEQYF. Supplemented by reference TRBV9 and TRBJ2-7, the full variable domain reads DSGVTQTPKHLITATGQRVTLRCSPRSGDLSVYWYQQSLDQGLQFLIQYYNGEERAKGNILERFSAQQFPDLHSELNLSSLELGDSALYFCASSVGSGGAYEQYFGPGTRLTVT.

There are many counts of this clonotype. This chain connects TRBV29-1 to TRBJ2-1, with D hard to call. CDR3 length equals 10 residues. Trimming shortened V by 3 bases and J by 10 bases, and 7 bases separated the two germline ends. CDR1 and CDR2 from the germline V gene are SQVTM and ANQGSEA. CDR3 protein: CSVELGEQFF. For the CDR3, the DNA is TGCAGCGTTGAGCTGGGGGAGCAGTTCTTC.

This clonotype has at least ten counts. V usage is TRBV20-1 and J usage is TRBJ1-2, with 7 bases lining up with TRBD1. V shed 1 base and J 5 bases; nucleotides not matched to a gene: 13. CDR1 and CDR2 from the germline V gene are DFQATT and SNEGSKA (reference sequence). The CDR3 covers 16 residues. CDR3 sequence reads: CSARAQGDRTSYGYTF. DNA for the CDR3: TGCAGTGCTAGAGCCCAGGGGGACAGAACCTCATATGGCTACACCTTC.

J is TRBJ2-3 and V is TRBV6-5; D gene unclear. The V gene lost 5 bases and the J gene lost 1 base, with 7 bases spanning the gap. Germline CDR1 and CDR2: MNHEY and SVGAGI. CDR3 size: 13 residues. CDR3 residues: CASSEDGTDTQYF. Here the CDR3 DNA reads TGTGCCAGCAGTGAAGACGGCACAGATACGCAGTATTTT.

This clonotype was observed many times. CDR3 DNA sequence: TGCGCCAGCAGCCAAGCGGGGGCGACCCTCTCTGGGGCCAACGTCCTGACTTTC. Translating gives CASSQAGATLSGANVLTF. The V call is TRBV4-1, the J call TRBJ2-6; tentatively, D is TRBD1 or TRBD2 (6 bases each). The V end was cut by 1 base, the J end by 0 bases, with 13 bases between. Germline CDR1 MGHRA, CDR2 YSYEKL. There are 18 residues in the CDR3.

Ten or more counts support this clonotype. The rearrangement joins TRBV7-9 to TRBJ1-4; 8 nucleotides align to TRBD1. Germline V lookup: CDR1 SEHNR, CDR2 FQNEAQ (reference sequence). J was trimmed by 3 bases and V by 2 bases; bases with no gene match: 2. The CDR3 is made up of 15 amino acids. The CDR3, as DNA: TGTGCCAGCAGCTTACCGGGACAGGCTAATGAAAAACTGTTTTTT. It translates to CASSLPGQANEKLFF.